The 30 T cell receptor beta chains listed next were all sequenced from one sample in a study of preoperative IRX-2 immunotherapy in early breast cancer (dated 2019 in TCRdb). Explained via the paper, the treatment or condition label denotes: preoperative locoregional IRX-2 cytokine immunotherapy. The library was generated by the immunoSEQ multiplex PCR assay. The table was pulled from immuneACCESS by TCRdb, which kept in-frame rearrangements only. Such tables lose some clones; where checked, under half of the loss comes from unresolved V genes, and the rest has no known cause. Within this sample are more than 50,000 clones, with approximately 93% of them counted one time only. Roughly 1.5% of the sample is taken by the ten largest. This sample was taken from a patient treated with IRX-2 immunotherapy. These receptors came from a human donor with breast cancer.

This clone was seen only once. The chain combines TRBV2 with TRBJ2-3; D is possibly TRBD1 or TRBD2 (5 bases each). Germline CDR1 SNHLY, CDR2 FYNNEI. This CDR3 is built from 16 residues. The ends were cut back, 5 bases at V and 0 bases at J, with 15 bases in the middle. The CDR3 DNA follows: TGTGCCAGCAGTCCAGAGGGCAGGGCTAGCACAGATACGCAGTATTTT. Translated, it gives CASSPEGRASTDTQYF.

The chain uses TRBV4-3 and TRBJ2-2; 10 nucleotides line up with TRBD1. The V segment lost 1 base and the J segment 7 bases; nucleotides outside the gene matches: 3. Germline values: CDR1 LGHNA, CDR2 YSLEER. CDR3 size: 15 residues. Here the CDR3 reads CASSQGQGAVGELFF. The CDR3 DNA reads TGCGCCAGCAGCCAAGGACAGGGGGCGGTCGGGGAGCTGTTTTTT.

V is TRBV18 and J is TRBJ2-7, with 10 positions matching TRBD1. Germline V lookup: CDR1 KGHSH, CDR2 LQKENI. The V and J ends lost 6 bases and 4 bases, in that order; junction bases with no gene match: 6. There are 14 residues in the CDR3. Here the CDR3 reads CASSRGQGWYEQYF. As DNA, the CDR3 is TGTGCCAGCTCGCGGGGACAGGGGTGGTACGAGCAGTACTTC.

The chain is built from TRBV11-2 and TRBJ2-3; D gene uncertain. The CDR3 has 15 amino acids. Germline-derived CDR1 and CDR2 are SGHAT and FQNNGV. V lost 1 base, J lost 2 bases, and 10 bases lay in between. The CDR3 region is CASSLGLAATDTQYF. CDR3 DNA: TGTGCCAGCAGCTTAGGTCTTGCGGCCACAGATACGCAGTATTTT.

The chain recombines TRBV5-3 with TRBJ2-1, with no clear D. TRBV5-3 is flagged as an ORF with uncertain function. The CDR3 extends over 15 amino acids. Trimming removed 1 base from V and 4 bases from J, with 12 bases in between. CDR3 amino acids: CARSLSAYGYNEQFF. The CDR3 DNA sequence: TGTGCCAGAAGCTTGTCCGCTTACGGATACAATGAGCAGTTCTTC.

The V and J genes are TRBV11-3 and TRBJ1-1; D not resolved. With 0 bases removed from V and 1 base from J, the gap between germline ends came to 9 bases. From germline, CDR1 is SGHNT and CDR2 YENEEA. The CDR3 consists of 15 residues. In DNA form, the CDR3 reads TGTGCCAGCAGCTTAGATGGAGGGTCGAACACTGAAGCTTTCTTT. This translates into CASSLDGGSNTEAFF.

This clone has just a few counts. The chain recombines TRBV7-8 with TRBJ2-2, with TRBD2 identical over 8 bases. V trimming: 5 bases; J trimming: 5 bases; junction bases outside the gene matches: 7. The V gene's germline CDR1 is SGHVS and CDR2 FQNEAQ. There are 15 residues in the CDR3. CDR3 nucleotide sequence: TGTGCCAGCAGCCGCCCAGCGGGAGATACCGGGGAGCTGTTTTTT. Amino acids: CASSRPAGDTGELFF.

The chain joins TRBV5-1 to TRBJ1-1, with D possibly matching TRBD1 (5 bases). The germline gives CDR1 SGHRS, CDR2 YFSETQ. V lost 1 base and J 1 base, leaving 8 bases between the germline ends. The CDR3 contains 14 residues. The DNA of the CDR3 is TGCGCCAGCAGCTTGCAGGGTCCGAACACTGAAGCTTTCTTT. Its protein is CASSLQGPNTEAFF.

J is TRBJ2-1 and V is TRBV25-1; 12 bases are shared with TRBD1. Losses at the gene ends were 1 base for V and 7 bases for J; bases not matched to a gene: 5. Germline lookup yields CDR1 MGHDK and CDR2 SYGVNS. The CDR3 contains 16 residues. The CDR3 here is CASSESGQGARNEQFF. The CDR3 bases are TGTGCCAGCAGTGAATCGGGACAGGGGGCGAGAAATGAGCAGTTCTTC.

The chain joins TRBV5-6 to TRBJ1-4, with D maybe TRBD1 (6 bases). This CDR3 is built from 15 residues. Trimming shortened V by 1 base and J by 6 bases, and 13 bases separated the two germline ends. Germline V gene data show CDR1 as SGHDT and CDR2 as YYEEEE. The CDR3 DNA sequence: TGTGCCAGCAGCTTGCGGGGGCCGAGGTATGAAAAACTGTTTTTT. Amino acid sequence: CASSLRGPRYEKLFF.

V and J are TRBV5-1 and TRBJ2-7; 9 nucleotides align to TRBD2. The trim removed 1 base at V and 2 bases at J, leaving 4 bases unmatched. This CDR3 is built from 15 residues. CDR1 and CDR2 from the germline V gene are SGHRS and YFSETQ. The CDR3 region is CASSLILAGTYEQYF. The CDR3 DNA follows: TGCGCCAGCAGCTTGATCCTAGCGGGAACCTACGAGCAGTACTTC.

This clone has just one count. The chain employs TRBV5-6 and TRBJ2-5, with D tentatively TRBD1 or TRBD2 (5 bases each). The CDR3 has 14 residues. The germline gives CDR1 SGHDT, CDR2 YYEEEE. V lost 9 bases, J lost 5 bases, and 20 bases lay in between. The DNA of the CDR3 is TGTGCCACCCAACGGGACCTCCGGTGGGAGACCCAGTACTTC. It yields the protein CATQRDLRWETQYF.

CDR3 nucleotide sequence: TGTGCCAGCTCTCCCGGGACAGGGGGCGCGGGTTTTTCAAGGACTGAAGCTTTCTTT. This codes for CASSPGTGGAGFSRTEAFF. The rearrangement uses TRBV18 and TRBJ1-1; 12 bases match TRBD1. Per the germline V gene, CDR1 is KGHSH and CDR2 is LQKENI. The length of the CDR3 is 19 residues. V trimming: 6 bases; J trimming: 5 bases; junction bases outside the gene matches: 19.

The chain recombines TRBV2 with TRBJ2-1, with 8 bases fitting TRBD1. Trimming removed 3 bases from V and 6 bases from J; junction bases left unmatched: 4. Germline V gene lookup returns CDR1 SNHLY and CDR2 FYNNEI. This CDR3 contains 14 residues. CDR3 residues: CASSETRGRNEQFF. The CDR3 DNA reads as TGTGCCAGCAGTGAGACCAGGGGGCGCAATGAGCAGTTCTTC.

This clone counts as medium-sized. V gene TRBV2 combines with J gene TRBJ2-1; D not resolved. The CDR3 has 13 residues. With 4 bases removed from V and 6 bases from J, the gap between germline ends came to 10 bases. Germline CDR1 reads SNHLY; CDR2 reads FYNNEI. The CDR3 region is CASSVSFRNEQFF. In DNA, the CDR3 is TGTGCCAGCAGTGTGAGCTTTCGCAATGAGCAGTTCTTC. The entire variable domain, with the rest obtained from reference TRBV2 and TRBJ2-1, is as follows: EPEVTQTPSHQVTQMGQEVILRCVPISNHLYFYWYRQILGQKVEFLVSFYNNEISEKSEIFDDQFSVERPDGSNFTLKIRSTKLEDSAMYFCASSVSFRNEQFFGPGTRLTVL.

J is TRBJ1-5 and V is TRBV28, with 10 bases aligning to TRBD1. V gave up 7 bases and J gave up 8 bases; unmatched junction bases: 8. CDR1 and CDR2 (germline): MDHEN, SYDVKM. The CDR3 covers 14 residues. The CDR3 nucleotides are TGTGCCAGCAAGGACAGGGGGGTAAATGAGCCCCAGCATTTT. Its translation: CASKDRGVNEPQHF.

The chain is built from TRBV9 and TRBJ1-1; D possibly corresponds to TRBD1 (6 bases). Germline V gene sequence: CDR1 SGDLS, CDR2 YYNGEE. V was pared by 3 bases and J by 7 bases, with 31 bases between. The CDR3 totals 19 residues. Written as DNA, the CDR3 is TGTGCCAGCAGCGAGGGGGACGGTGCAGGGCGGTATGCTAAAGATGAAGCTTTCTTT. Protein product: CASSEGDGAGRYAKDEAFF.

The V call is TRBV15, the J call TRBJ1-2, with D hard to call. This CDR3 spans 17 amino acids. Germline lookup yields CDR1 LNHNV and CDR2 YYDKDF (reference sequence). V was clipped by 0 bases and J by 5 bases, with 19 bases between them. The CDR3 sequence is CATSRESIGFGMYGYTF. Written as DNA, the CDR3 is TGTGCCACCAGCAGAGAGTCCATTGGGTTCGGGATGTATGGCTACACCTTC. Full variable domain (remainder filled in from reference TRBV15 and TRBJ1-2): DAMVIQNPRYQVTQFGKPVTLSCSQTLNHNVMYWYQQKSSQAPKLLFHYYDKDFNNEADTPDNFQSRRPNTSFCFLDIRSPGLGDTAMYLCATSRESIGFGMYGYTFGSGTRLTVV.

This clone was recorded only once. The chain recombines TRBV7-3 with TRBJ2-3, with 7 bases aligning to TRBD2. V was pared by 3 bases and J by 5 bases, with 5 bases of the junction left unmatched. Per the germline V gene, CDR1 is SGHTA and CDR2 is FQGTGA. The CDR3 runs to 14 residues. The CDR3 loop reads CASSLTSTVDTQYF. The DNA for the CDR3 is TGTGCCAGCAGCTTGACTAGCACGGTAGATACGCAGTATTTT.

A few counts support this clone. The CDR3 here is CASSLLGPGELFF. CDR3 DNA sequence: TGTGCCAGCAGTCTCCTGGGACCCGGGGAGCTGTTTTTT. V gene TRBV28 combines with J gene TRBJ2-2; tentatively, D is TRBD1 or TRBD2 (5 bases each). The germline V gene encodes CDR1 MDHEN and CDR2 SYDVKM. The V end was cut by 5 bases, the J end by 6 bases, with 10 bases between. This CDR3 spans 13 amino acids.

This chain uses TRBV28 with TRBJ2-3; 7 bases are shared with TRBD2. J lost 2 bases, V lost 2 bases, and 7 bases had no gene match. The CDR3 contains 16 residues. Looked up from germline, CDR1 is MDHEN and CDR2 is SYDVKM. CDR3 residues: CASSLPTGGATDTQYF. DNA for the CDR3: TGTGCCAGCAGTTTACCCACGGGAGGAGCCACAGATACGCAGTATTTT.

This chain connects TRBV5-1 to TRBJ2-7; D gene unclear. Trimming removed 0 bases at V and 6 bases at J, with 19 bases between. The CDR3 runs to 16 residues. CDR1 is SGHRS, CDR2 YFSETQ, per germline. This CDR3 reads CASSLALVGVGAEQYF. The CDR3 region has the DNA TGCGCCAGCAGCTTGGCGTTGGTGGGCGTGGGTGCCGAGCAGTACTTC.

The CDR3 DNA is TGTGCCAGCTCTCAAACCTTTCCCTTCGGACTAGCGGGAGTGGGGGTAGCCAAAAACATTCAGTACTTC. Translated, it gives CASSQTFPFGLAGVGVAKNIQYF. V gene TRBV18 combines with J gene TRBJ2-4; 13 positions agree with TRBD2. The V gene end was trimmed by 6 bases and the J gene end by 0 bases; junction bases not matched to a gene: 23. The CDR3 spans 23 residues. Germline V gene data show CDR1 as KGHSH and CDR2 as LQKENI.

This chain connects TRBV7-2 to TRBJ1-5; 7 nucleotides line up with TRBD1. The germline V gene encodes CDR1 SGHTA and CDR2 FQGNSA. This CDR3 spans 15 amino acids. V shed 5 bases and J 0 bases; nucleotides not matched to a gene: 4. The CDR3 nucleotides are TGTGCCAGCAGCACGACAGGGAATAGCAATCAGCCCCAGCATTTT. It codes for CASSTTGNSNQPQHF.

The rearrangement links TRBV29-1 to TRBJ1-4, with a possible D match to TRBD1 (5 bases). This CDR3 contains 13 residues. Germline CDR1 is SQVTM and CDR2 is ANQGSEA. Trimming took off 7 bases at V and 10 bases at J, with 19 bases between the two ends. Here the CDR3 DNA reads TGCAGCGGGGGGGTCTCTTCGGGGGGAAAACTGTTTTTT. Protein: CSGGVSSGGKLFF.

This sequence joins TRBV7-9 and TRBJ1-2, with 12 bases fitting TRBD1. V gave up 3 bases and J gave up 8 bases; unmatched junction bases: 7. The CDR3 sequence is 15 residues long. CDR1 is SEHNR and CDR2 is FQNEAQ in the germline V gene (reference sequence). CDR3 sequence reads: CASSFPGTGGLGYTF. Written as DNA, the CDR3 is TGTGCCAGCAGCTTTCCCGGGACAGGGGGCCTCGGCTACACCTTC. Full variable domain (outside the CDR3, taken from reference TRBV7-9 and TRBJ1-2): DTGVSQNPRHKITKRGQNVTFRCDPISEHNRLYWYRQTLGQGPEFLTYFQNEAQLEKSRLLSDRFSAERPKGSFSTLEIQRTEQGDSAMYLCASSFPGTGGLGYTFGSGTRLTVV.

The rearrangement uses TRBV18 and TRBJ2-6; 7 bases are a match to TRBD1. Trimming took 5 bases from V and 4 from J; bases not matched to a gene: 5. The CDR3 has 15 residues. Germline V gene sequence: CDR1 KGHSH, CDR2 LQKENI. CDR3 sequence reads: CASSWGTAGANVLTF. CDR3 DNA: TGTGCCAGCTCATGGGGGACAGCAGGGGCCAACGTCCTGACTTTC.

The genes are TRBV9 and TRBJ2-1; 8 bases line up with TRBD1. Looked up from germline, CDR1 is SGDLS and CDR2 is YYNGEE. The CDR3 spans 17 residues. The J segment lost 4 bases and the V segment lost 0 bases, leaving 9 bases of the junction unmatched. CDR3 coding DNA: TGTGCCAGCAGCGTAGTTTCCGGTGACAGGGGTTACAATGAGCAGTTCTTC. This encodes CASSVVSGDRGYNEQFF.

This clone appeared once. The chain carries TRBV5-1 and TRBJ2-7, with D possibly being TRBD1 or TRBD2 (5 bases each). V was cut by 2 bases and J by 0 bases, with 12 bases left in between. Germline V gene lookup returns CDR1 SGHRS and CDR2 YFSETQ. The CDR3 loop spans 15 amino acids. For the CDR3, the DNA is TGCGCCAGCAGCTTCGGGACGGGCGACTCCTACGAGCAGTACTTC. This codes for CASSFGTGDSYEQYF.

The chain links TRBV9 to TRBJ2-5; 7 nucleotides align to TRBD2. V was pared by 0 bases and J by 1 base, with 6 bases of the junction left unmatched. The CDR3 contains 16 residues. CDR1 is SGDLS and CDR2 is YYNGEE in the germline V gene. This CDR3 reads CASSVGLAALQETQYF. The CDR3 region has the DNA TGTGCCAGCAGCGTAGGTCTAGCGGCCCTCCAAGAGACCCAGTACTTC.